These 4 T cell receptor beta chains originate from one sample sequenced in a study of cytomegalovirus exposure and HLA in healthy donors. The protocol was immunoSEQ multiplex PCR, while the TCRdb copy is restricted to in-frame clones and leaves out a portion. This sample carries over 150,000 clones, under 95% of them seen once, and the ten largest clones take around 2.7%. Specimen: PBMCs. The receptor source for this set is a woman aged 18 to 35 in good health and CMV-seropositive.

The rearrangement uses TRBV19 and TRBJ2-2; maybe TRBD1 (6 bases). CDR1 is LNHDA, CDR2 SQIVND, per germline (reference sequence). The CDR3 covers 16 residues. Trimming pared 10 bases from V and 0 bases from J, leaving 18 bases between. The CDR3 here is CATTGDPFANTGELFF. The CDR3 DNA follows: TGTGCCACGACAGGCGATCCGTTCGCGAACACCGGGGAGCTGTTTTTT.

The CDR3 is CASSFGLQEISPNRTYEQYF. The CDR3 nucleotides read TGTGCCAGCAGTTTCGGACTACAGGAAATATCCCCCAATAGAACCTACGAGCAGTACTTC. V gene TRBV27 combines with J gene TRBJ2-7, with a possible D match to TRBD2 (6 bases). Germline CDR1 MNHEY, CDR2 SMNVEV (reference sequence). This CDR3 region has 20 residues. Between the trimmed V and J ends, which lost 3 bases and 2 bases, there was a span of 29 bases.

This rearrangement joins TRBV28 to TRBJ2-2; 7 bases map to TRBD1. The CDR3 runs to 17 residues. Germline CDR1 and CDR2: MDHEN and SYDVKM. The V gene end was trimmed by 5 bases and the J gene end by 6 bases; junction bases not matched to a gene: 15. This CDR3 is CASSPPWDSPSSGELFF. The CDR3 nucleotides are TGTGCCAGCAGTCCCCCGTGGGACAGTCCGTCTTCCGGGGAGCTGTTTTTT.

V and J are TRBV7-9 and TRBJ1-2; D is uncertain. The ends were cut back, 1 base at V and 8 bases at J, with 8 bases in the middle. CDR3 length equals 12 residues. Germline values: CDR1 SEHNR, CDR2 FQNEAQ (reference sequence). The CDR3 is CASSLDIRGYTF. In DNA form, the CDR3 reads TGTGCCAGCAGCTTAGACATACGAGGCTACACCTTC.